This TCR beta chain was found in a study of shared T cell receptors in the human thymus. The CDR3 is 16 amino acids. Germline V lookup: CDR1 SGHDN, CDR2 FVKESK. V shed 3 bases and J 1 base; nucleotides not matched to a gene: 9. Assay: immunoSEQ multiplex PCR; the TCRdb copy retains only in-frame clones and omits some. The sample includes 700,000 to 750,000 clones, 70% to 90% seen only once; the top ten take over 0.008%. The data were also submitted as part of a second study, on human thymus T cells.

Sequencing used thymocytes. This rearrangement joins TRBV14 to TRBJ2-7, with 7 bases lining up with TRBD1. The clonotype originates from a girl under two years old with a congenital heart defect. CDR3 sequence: CASSHMGGTASYEQYF. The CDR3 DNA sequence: TGTGCCAGCAGCCACATGGGTGGGACAGCTTCCTACGAGCAGTACTTC.